Listed below are T cell receptor beta chains from one sample, sequenced in a study of regulatory T cells in long-lasting Graves disease. TCRdb redid the calling of the multiplex PCR reads with MiXCR, one entry per CDR3 protein. The profile shows roughly 400,000 distinct CDR3 sequences, more than 20% of them singletons. The sequenced sample was peripheral blood mononuclear cells (PBMCs), obtained when the disease was refractory, from a patient treated with antithyroid drugs. The receptors stem from a female donor with Graves disease. CDR3s include the opening cysteine and the closing phenylalanine or tryptophan. Clone size is stated in some rows and not others, as once, few, many or a class when expanded.

size: few
V: TRBV20-1
J: TRBJ2-7
CDR3: CSARVGGEQYF

size: many
V: TRBV20-1
J: TRBJ1-1
CDR3: CSATRYSRGRNTEAFF

size: few
V: TRBV12-3/TRBV12-4
J: TRBJ2-6
CDR3: CASSPAGSGANVLTF

size: many
V: TRBV12-5
J: TRBJ1-5
CDR3: CASADLGNQPQHF

size: few
V: TRBV30
J: TRBJ1-2
CDR3: CAWSSTGTGNYGYTF

size: .
V: TRBV5-1
J: TRBJ2-1
CDR3: CASSRDGSNEQFF

size: many
V: TRBV28
J: TRBJ2-5
CDR3: CASSSPGTVGYRQETQYF

size: .
V: TRBV7-3
J: TRBJ1-1
CDR3: CASSLPGAEAFF

size: many
V: TRBV7-8
J: TRBJ2-1
CDR3: CASSQSLGGMSQFF

size: many
V: TRBV6-1
J: TRBJ1-6
CDR3: CASNQGANNSPLHF

size: many
V: TRBV7-9
J: TRBJ1-1
CDR3: CASSLPTGVSTEAFF

size: .
V: TRBV20-1
J: TRBJ1-1
CDR3: CSALGIRLEAFF

size: few
V: TRBV25-1
J: TRBJ1-5
CDR3: CASSEGMALYSNQPQHF

size: .
V: TRBV20-1
J: TRBJ2-5
CDR3: CSARPMVGGGETQYF

size: few
V: TRBV4-3
J: TRBJ1-2
CDR3: CASSQDYRGINYGYTF

size: many
V: TRBV28
J: TRBJ1-4
CDR3: CASSRPGQPNEKLFF

size: many
V: TRBV29-1
J: TRBJ2-7
CDR3: CSVEVLTGRDYEQYF

size: many
V: TRBV7-2
J: TRBJ1-4
CDR3: CASSPNREGKLFF

size: many
V: TRBV2
J: TRBJ2-7
CDR3: CASGGQASYEQYF

size: .
V: TRBV7-3
J: TRBJ2-2
CDR3: CASSFRGGRALNTGELFF

size: .
V: TRBV11-2
J: TRBJ1-3
CDR3: CASSLISGNTICF

size: many
V: TRBV7-2
J: TRBJ1-2
CDR3: CASSPTGGDGYTF

size: many
V: TRBV27
J: TRBJ1-1
CDR3: CASSQDRIGVRNTEAFF

size: few
V: TRBV12-3/TRBV12-4
J: TRBJ2-3
CDR3: CASSPGTSADTQYF

size: few
V: TRBV20-1
J: TRBJ2-7
CDR3: CSARRPGLAIYEQYF

size: many
V: TRBV2
J: TRBJ1-1
CDR3: CASSVVGGDTEAFF

size: few
V: TRBV5-1
J: TRBJ1-4
CDR3: CASSLVNRARGGATNEKLFF

size: few
V: TRBV12-3/TRBV12-4
J: TRBJ1-5
CDR3: CASTLGTQDYSNQPQHF

size: many
V: TRBV3-1
J: TRBJ1-2
CDR3: CASSPEGGSRDYTF

size: many
V: TRBV28
J: TRBJ2-7
CDR3: CASRQGPYEQYF

size: .
V: TRBV19
J: TRBJ1-4
CDR3: CASRDGFREKLFF

size: .
V: TRBV12-5
J: TRBJ2-7
CDR3: CASAMSLWGEQYF

size: many
V: TRBV12-3/TRBV12-4
J: TRBJ1-5
CDR3: CASSSRQGQPQHF

size: .
V: TRBV6-9
J: .
CDR3: CASSYGVSNYEQFF

size: few
V: TRBV28
J: TRBJ1-6
CDR3: CASSLNTAKNSPLHF

size: .
V: TRBV7-9
J: TRBJ2-2
CDR3: CASRAGTVGGELFF

size: many
V: TRBV28
J: TRBJ2-2
CDR3: CASSLWASGAANTGELFF

size: .
V: TRBV6-2/TRBV6-3
J: TRBJ2-3
CDR3: CASSAGGSSPPTDTQYF

size: few
V: TRBV7-9
J: TRBJ2-7
CDR3: CASSLVHLGYEQYF

size: many
V: TRBV28
J: TRBJ2-7
CDR3: CASSTGTGWTSGPISYEQYF

size: .
V: TRBV28
J: TRBJ2-5
CDR3: CASRSRTSGNQETQYF

size: few
V: TRBV7-9
J: TRBJ1-1
CDR3: CASSLSATEAFF

size: many
V: TRBV27
J: TRBJ1-5
CDR3: CASSVSGRVQPQHF

size: .
V: TRBV20-1
J: TRBJ2-7
CDR3: CSARDPFAVDEQYF